This passage covers 27 T cell receptor beta chains from one sample sequenced in a study of blood T cells in healthy people across ages. A J-beta primer mix and a sample-barcoded 5' primer were used in a second PCR of about 7 to 12 cycles. TCRdb re-analysed the 5' RACE reads in MiXCR, keeping a single row per CDR3 protein. Of some 1,800,000 distinct CDR3 sequences in the sample, around 42% are singletons; the top ten hold 23%. The sequencing input was blood. The receptor source for this set is a human donor in good health.

This CDR3 is CSARRAGTLNTEAFF. CDR3 nucleotides: TGCAGTGCTAGAAGGGCAGGGACCCTGAACACTGAAGCTTTCTTT. The chain is built from TRBV20-1 and TRBJ1-1; the D gene is possibly TRBD1 (5 bases). The V gene's germline CDR1 is DFQATT and CDR2 SNEGSKA (reference sequence). V lost 2 bases and J lost 0, with 13 bases in between. This CDR3 has 15 amino acids.

The rearrangement joins TRBV5-1 to TRBJ2-1; D is uncertain. Germline CDR1 reads SGHRS; CDR2 reads YFSETQ. With 1 base removed from V and 7 bases from J, the gap between germline ends came to 12 bases. This CDR3 is 14 amino acids long. The CDR3 here is CASSLRPRWNEQFF. The DNA for the CDR3 is TGCGCCAGCAGCTTGAGGCCTAGGTGGAATGAGCAGTTCTTC.

A few counts support this clonotype. The chain couples TRBV12-3 or TRBV12-4 to TRBJ1-4; D gene ambiguous. The CDR3 is 16 amino acids. V gave up 4 bases and J gave up 8 bases, with 20 bases separating them. CDR3 sequence: CASSSRGSSEEEKLFF. The CDR3 nucleotides are TGTGCCAGCAGTTCTCGCGGTTCGTCAGAAGAGGAAAAACTGTTTTTT.

This clonotype was found a few times. At one boundary the junction diverges from the germline segment, which might be a read error. The chain carries TRBV18 and TRBJ2-3; D not certain. CDR1 is KGHSH, CDR2 LQKENI, per germline. The CDR3 is 12 residues long. The CDR3 loop is CASSPPGDSQYF. CDR3 coding DNA: TGTGCCAGCTCACCGCCTGGAGATTCGCAGTATTTT.

This chain uses TRBV20-1 with TRBJ2-3; 8 bases line up with TRBD1. CDR3 length: 15 residues. Germline V gives CDR1 DFQATT, CDR2 SNEGSKA (reference sequence). The junction had 8 bases not matched to a gene; V was cut back by 6 bases and J by 0 bases. The CDR3, as DNA: TGCAGTGCACCTAAGGACAGGGCTAGCACAGATACGCAGTATTTT. This translates into CSAPKDRASTDTQYF.

This chain connects TRBV7-9 to TRBJ2-4; D gene ambiguous. The CDR3 extends over 12 amino acids. Germline V gene data show CDR1 as SEHNR and CDR2 as FQNEAQ (reference sequence). The V and J ends lost 0 bases and 13 bases respectively, with 10 bases between them. The CDR3 DNA follows: TGTGCCAGCAGCTTAGCCCCGGATATGCAGTACTTC. This translates into CASSLAPDMQYF.

In its sample, this clonotype was seen a few times. The rearrangement joins TRBV7-2 to TRBJ2-7, with D hard to call. CDR1 is SGHTA, CDR2 FQGNSA, per germline. V dropped 5 bases and J dropped 2 bases, with 10 bases sitting between them. CDR3 size: 13 residues. This chain's CDR3 is CASSTRVTYEQYF. The CDR3 coding sequence is TGTGCCAGCAGCACCAGAGTTACCTACGAGCAGTACTTC.

As concerns this clonotype: The germline gene is not matched at one end of the junction; a read error may be the cause. The J gene is TRBJ2-6, the V gene TRBV20-1; a possible D gene is TRBD1 (5 bases). The CDR3 consists of 17 residues. Germline-derived CDR1 and CDR2 are DFQATT and SNEGSKA (reference sequence). The CDR3 nucleotides are TGCAGTGCTAGAGGCTTTAGGGGTACTTCTGGGGCCAACGTCCGGACTTTC. This translates into CSARGFRGTSGANVRTF.

The chain couples TRBV15 to TRBJ1-2; 7 nucleotides line up with TRBD1. CDR1 is LNHNV and CDR2 is YYDKDF in the germline V gene (reference sequence). There are 14 residues in the CDR3. The ends lost 0 bases at V and 4 bases at J; junction bases unmatched: 2. The CDR3 DNA is TGTGCCACCAGCAGAGAGACAGGGTCCTATGGCTACACCTTC. Protein product: CATSRETGSYGYTF.

This clonotype was observed a few times. V gene TRBV2 combines with J gene TRBJ1-2; no clear D gene. The length of the CDR3 is 11 residues. Germline CDR1 and CDR2: SNHLY and FYNNEI. Trimming left V 3 bases short and J 13 bases short, with 12 bases between. The CDR3, as DNA: TGTGCCAGCAGTGAGGTGGCCGCAATCACCTTC. Translating gives CASSEVAAITF.

The rearrangement links TRBV4-3 to TRBJ1-1, with no clear D. Germline V gene lookup returns CDR1 LGHNA and CDR2 YSLEER. V lost 0 bases to trimming and J lost 1 base, with 12 bases between them. This CDR3 contains 16 residues. The CDR3 region has the DNA TGCGCCAGCAGCCAAGATAGTATCGGCGGGAACACTGAAGCTTTCTTT. Encoded protein: CASSQDSIGGNTEAFF.

V gene TRBV5-1 combines with J gene TRBJ2-7; D is perhaps TRBD1 or TRBD2 (5 bases each). V was trimmed by 4 bases and J by 2 bases, leaving 13 bases between them. CDR1 SGHRS and CDR2 YFSETQ come from the germline V gene. This CDR3 is 14 amino acids long. In nucleotides, the CDR3 is TGCGCCAGCAGCCCCCACGGGGCCGCCTACGAGCAGTACTTC. This translates into CASSPHGAAYEQYF.

The chain employs TRBV28 and TRBJ1-4; TRBD1 is a possible D gene (6 bases). Per the germline V gene, CDR1 is MDHEN and CDR2 is SYDVKM. V was trimmed by 8 bases and J by 8 bases, leaving 21 bases between them. The CDR3 runs to 15 residues. In DNA, the CDR3 is TGTGCCAGCCTCCTTTTGGCGGGGGCAAGGGAAAAACTGTTTTTT. Protein sequence: CASLLLAGAREKLFF.

In regard to this clonotype: This clone may be a read error of a much larger clone one base away. This chain connects TRBV20-1 to TRBJ2-3, with no clear D. CDR1 and CDR2 (germline): DFQATT, SNEGSKA (reference sequence). The CDR3 is 14 amino acids. The DNA of the CDR3 is TGCAGTGCTAGAGATGGCTCTCGCACAGATACGCGGTATTTT. Its translation: CSARDGSRTDTRYF.

The chain employs TRBV29-1 and TRBJ2-5; 7 nucleotides line up with TRBD1. Germline CDR1 and CDR2: SQVTM and ANQGSEA. The CDR3 consists of 13 residues. The J segment lost 5 bases and the V segment lost 6 bases, leaving 9 bases of the junction unmatched. CDR3 loop: CSVLYRGMETQYF. In nucleotides, the CDR3 is TGCAGCGTACTATACAGGGGAATGGAGACCCAGTACTTC.

This clonotype was counted a few times. The rearrangement joins TRBV20-1 to TRBJ1-5; 7 nucleotides line up with TRBD1. CDR3 length: 14 amino acids. Germline V gene lookup returns CDR1 DFQATT and CDR2 SNEGSKA (reference sequence). Unmatched junction bases numbered 6, after V lost 4 bases and J lost 3 bases. The CDR3 sequence: CSATGGRVNQPQHF. CDR3 DNA sequence: TGCAGTGCTACAGGGGGGCGAGTCAATCAGCCCCAGCATTTT.

The V gene is TRBV27, the J gene TRBJ1-1; D ambiguous. The germline V gene encodes CDR1 MNHEY and CDR2 SMNVEV (reference sequence). The germline V and J ends were trimmed by 1 base and 4 bases, with 7 bases remaining between them. This CDR3 region has 13 residues. DNA of the CDR3: TGTGCCAGCAGTTTATATGGAACCACTGAAGCTTTCTTT. This encodes CASSLYGTTEAFF.

This clonotype was seen a few times. This chain links TRBV5-5 with TRBJ2-5, with D maybe TRBD2 (5 bases). The CDR3 is made up of 16 amino acids. Per germline, CDR1 SGHKS and CDR2 YYEKEE (reference sequence). The ends were cut back, 3 bases at V and 4 bases at J, with 19 bases in the middle. The CDR3 DNA reads TGTGCCAGCAGCTACGATCAGAGGGCGATGTCAGAGACCCAGTACTTC. Amino acid sequence: CASSYDQRAMSETQYF.

Details on this clonotype: At one end the junction does not follow the germline gene, possibly because of a read error. The chain combines TRBV10-3 with TRBJ1-1; D possibly corresponds to TRBD1 (5 bases). CDR1 and CDR2 from the germline V gene are ENHRY and SYGVKD. The CDR3 has 14 residues. Here the CDR3 DNA reads TGTGCCACCAGTGAAATAGGGAATAGGGGTGAAGCTTTCTTT. Its protein is CATSEIGNRGEAFF.

The table lists this clonotype with many counts. The rearrangement joins TRBV4-1 to TRBJ1-2; D is undetermined. Per germline, CDR1 MGHRA and CDR2 YSYEKL. Trimming took off 1 base at V and 5 bases at J, with 11 bases between the two ends. The CDR3 has 14 amino acids. The CDR3 DNA follows: TGCGCCAGCAGCCAAGCGGGCAGGCAATATGGCTACACCTTC. This codes for CASSQAGRQYGYTF.

The genes are TRBV6-5 and TRBJ1-2; 9 nucleotides line up with TRBD1. The germline CDR1 and CDR2 sequences are MNHEY and SVGAGI. This CDR3 is 13 amino acids long. Trimming removed 6 bases from V and 7 bases from J; junction bases left unmatched: 6. CDR3 region: CASRQGQGFGYTF. The DNA for the CDR3 is TGTGCCAGCAGGCAGGGACAGGGTTTTGGCTACACCTTC.

This clonotype was recorded at least ten times. The V gene is TRBV6-2 or TRBV6-3, the J gene TRBJ2-6; D not resolved. The CDR3 has 13 residues. V was shortened by 10 bases and J by 0 bases, with 7 bases between the two germline ends. Germline CDR1 is MNHEY and CDR2 is SVGEGT. The CDR3 is CATLPSGANVLTF. The CDR3 nucleotides are TGTGCCACCTTACCCTCTGGGGCCAACGTCCTGACTTTC.

In this sample, this clonotype turned up a few times. The chain recombines TRBV11-3 with TRBJ2-1; tentative D call: TRBD1 (5 bases). The V gene lost 5 bases and the J gene lost 6 bases, with 17 bases spanning the gap. CDR1 and CDR2 (germline): SGHNT, YENEEA. The CDR3 is made up of 15 amino acids. The DNA of the CDR3 is TGTGCCAGCAGCCACGACAGCTCCAGAACCAATGAGCAGTTCTTC. This gives the protein CASSHDSSRTNEQFF.

The chain carries TRBV20-1 and TRBJ2-4; possible D gene TRBD2, 7 bases. The germline gives CDR1 DFQATT, CDR2 SNEGSKA (reference sequence). There are 13 residues in the CDR3. The V and J ends lost 3 bases and 13 bases respectively, with 19 bases between them. Written as DNA, the CDR3 is TGCAGTGCTAGTGGGGGGGCCCTCCGAGAGCAGTACTTC. Its translation: CSASGGALREQYF.

The CDR3 sequence is CASSPITSGGPTDTQYF. The CDR3 DNA is TGTGCCAGCAGTCCGATAACTAGCGGGGGACCTACAGATACGCAGTATTTT. The V and J genes are TRBV2 and TRBJ2-3; TRBD2 agrees at 11 bases. The trim removed 5 bases at V and 3 bases at J, leaving 10 bases unmatched. The CDR3 sequence is 17 residues long. Germline values: CDR1 SNHLY, CDR2 FYNNEI.

The genes are TRBV7-2 and TRBJ2-5; the D gene could be TRBD1 or TRBD2 (5 bases each). Germline CDR1 and CDR2: SGHTA and FQGNSA. V was trimmed by 5 bases and J by 1 base, leaving 14 bases between them. This CDR3 is built from 15 residues. The CDR3 nucleotides read TGTGCCAGCAGCCCTCAATCGAGGGGCCAAGAGACCCAGTACTTC. Translation: CASSPQSRGQETQYF.

The chain employs TRBV7-9 and TRBJ2-7; TRBD2 matches at 7 bases. J gave up 1 base and V 4 bases, and 22 bases lay outside the gene matches. This CDR3 has 20 amino acids. Germline V gene data show CDR1 as SEHNR and CDR2 as FQNEAQ (reference sequence). The CDR3 sequence is CASSSVVTGRTEPNSYEQYF. The CDR3 DNA is TGTGCCAGCAGCTCAGTCGTAACCGGGAGGACTGAGCCAAATTCCTACGAGCAGTACTTC.